The 20 T cell receptor beta chains below were found in one sample sequenced in a study of blood T cell repertoires in COVID-19. Assay used: immunoSEQ multiplex PCR; TCRdb lists only in-frame clones, some missing. The sample yields about 260,000 clones, approximately 86% seen once. The specimen was peripheral blood. These receptors originate from a woman aged 55-69 years with COVID-19, enrolled during active disease.

The CDR3 DNA reads as TGTGCCAGCAGTCGTACCGGGACAGCCCTTGAAGCTTTCTTT. This encodes CASSRTGTALEAFF. The rearrangement uses TRBV6-1 and TRBJ1-1; TRBD1 matches at 7 bases. With 5 bases clipped from V and 7 bases from J, the junction kept 10 bases outside the gene matches. CDR1 is MNHNS, CDR2 SASEGT, per germline. The CDR3 totals 14 residues.

Of note for this clone: Other DNA sequences in the sample encode the same CDR3. The V call is TRBV9, the J call TRBJ1-2; D is perhaps TRBD1 (6 bases). The length of the CDR3 is 14 residues. Germline CDR1 is SGDLS and CDR2 is YYNGEE. The ends were cut back, 0 bases at V and 2 bases at J, with 8 bases in the middle. This chain's CDR3 is CASSVAQGNYGYTF. The CDR3 coding sequence is TGTGCCAGCAGCGTAGCACAGGGCAACTATGGCTACACCTTC. Complete variable domain (other parts from reference TRBV9 and TRBJ1-2): DSGVTQTPKHLITATGQRVTLRCSPRSGDLSVYWYQQSLDQGLQFLIQYYNGEERAKGNILERFSAQQFPDLHSELNLSSLELGDSALYFCASSVAQGNYGYTFGSGTRLTVV.

The gene calls are TRBV18 and TRBJ2-7; D perhaps matches TRBD1 (5 bases). Trimming pared 6 bases from V and 6 bases from J, leaving 12 bases between. This CDR3 contains 12 residues. Per germline, CDR1 KGHSH and CDR2 LQKENI. The CDR3: CASSIRQPEQYF. CDR3 in DNA: TGTGCCAGCTCGATAAGACAGCCCGAGCAGTACTTC.

The chain joins TRBV5-5 to TRBJ1-6; D ambiguous. The CDR3 is made up of 14 amino acids. The germline gives CDR1 SGHKS, CDR2 YYEKEE (reference sequence). Trimming cost V 1 base and J 13 bases, with 15 bases left between them. In nucleotides, the CDR3 is TGTGCCAGCAGCTTGACCGCGGGTCCCTCGCCCCTCCACTTT. Residues: CASSLTAGPSPLHF.

The chain is built from TRBV7-8 and TRBJ2-7; D ambiguous. This CDR3 is built from 11 residues. Germline CDR1 reads SGHVS; CDR2 reads FQNEAQ. The ends were cut back, 5 bases at V and 4 bases at J, with 6 bases in the middle. Here the CDR3 reads CASSPQYEQYF. The CDR3 DNA reads as TGTGCCAGCAGCCCGCAGTACGAGCAGTACTTC.

The chain recombines TRBV13 with TRBJ2-7; 7 bases fit TRBD1. Germline V gives CDR1 PRHDT, CDR2 FYEKMQ (reference sequence). Trimming removed 5 bases from V and 2 bases from J; junction bases left unmatched: 3. The CDR3 has 13 residues. The CDR3 sequence: CASSMTGPYEQYF. The DNA of the CDR3 is TGTGCCAGCAGCATGACAGGGCCCTACGAGCAGTACTTC. Drawing the rest from reference TRBV13 and TRBJ2-7, the complete variable domain is AAGVIQSPRHLIKEKRETATLKCYPIPRHDTVYWYQQGPGQDPQFLISFYEKMQSDKGSIPDRFSAQQFSDYHSELNMSSLELGDSALYFCASSMTGPYEQYFGPGTRLTVT.

The chain has TRBV4-3 and TRBJ1-5; tentatively, D is TRBD1 (6 bases). Germline V gives CDR1 LGHNA, CDR2 YSLEER. CDR3 length: 15 residues. Trimming cost V 3 bases and J 3 bases, with 12 bases left between them. The CDR3 protein is CASSQIQGTNQPQHF. The CDR3 DNA reads TGCGCCAGCAGCCAGATACAGGGCACCAATCAGCCCCAGCATTTT.

V gene TRBV9 combines with J gene TRBJ1-4, with 7 positions matching TRBD1. V gave up 3 bases and J gave up 4 bases; unmatched junction bases: 6. Germline assignment: CDR1 SGDLS and CDR2 YYNGEE. The CDR3 contains 15 residues. The DNA for the CDR3 is TGTGCCAGCAGCGAGAGACAGGGTCTTAATGAAAAACTGTTTTTT. It yields the protein CASSERQGLNEKLFF.

This chain uses TRBV27 with TRBJ2-1, with TRBD2 matching over 12 bases. V was clipped by 6 bases and J by 4 bases; unmatched bases: 13. The CDR3 runs 18 residues. Germline V gene lookup returns CDR1 MNHEY and CDR2 SMNVEV (reference sequence). The CDR3 protein is CASSNHKLAGGPYNEQFF. The DNA for the CDR3 is TGTGCCAGCAGCAATCATAAGCTAGCGGGAGGGCCGTACAATGAGCAGTTCTTC.

V gene TRBV5-1 combines with J gene TRBJ2-2; D is ambiguous. This CDR3 is built from 14 residues. The V end lost 4 bases, the J end lost 4 bases, and 11 bases lay between the germline ends. The germline CDR1 and CDR2 sequences are SGHRS and YFSETQ. This chain's CDR3 is CASSAQELTGELFF. The CDR3 nucleotides read TGCGCCAGCAGCGCGCAAGAACTCACCGGGGAGCTGTTTTTT.

The rearrangement joins TRBV20-1 to TRBJ2-7; 9 bases map to TRBD1. The V gene end was trimmed by 5 bases and the J gene end by 6 bases; junction bases not matched to a gene: 2. Germline CDR1 reads DFQATT; CDR2 reads SNEGSKA (reference sequence). The CDR3 loop spans 11 amino acids. The CDR3 DNA is TGCAGTGCTTGGGACAGGGTCGAGCAGTACTTC. Its protein product is CSAWDRVEQYF.

This chain uses TRBV7-6 with TRBJ2-6, with 8 bases aligning to TRBD1. Germline-derived CDR1 and CDR2 are SGHVS and FNYEAQ. The CDR3 sequence is 17 residues long. V lost 5 bases and J lost 2; bases outside the gene matches: 8. The CDR3 bases are TGTGCCAGCAGCCCACGACCGACAGGGGCTGGGGCCAACGTCCTGACTTTC. The encoded protein is CASSPRPTGAGANVLTF.

The chain couples TRBV15 to TRBJ1-5, with D possibly being TRBD1 (5 bases). The CDR3 contains 14 residues. V lost 3 bases and J 5 bases, leaving 11 bases between the germline ends. CDR1 LNHNV and CDR2 YYDKDF come from the germline V gene (reference sequence). As DNA, the CDR3 is TGTGCCACCAGCAGCGGGGGAGGGGATCAGCCCCAGCATTTT. The encoded protein is CATSSGGGDQPQHF.

For this clone: Within the sample, other DNA sequences also encode this same CDR3. The chain joins TRBV18 to TRBJ1-1, with TRBD1 matching over 7 bases. There are 14 residues in the CDR3. Germline CDR1 reads KGHSH; CDR2 reads LQKENI. The junction had 2 bases not matched to a gene; V was cut back by 4 bases and J by 0 bases. The DNA of the CDR3 is TGTGCCAGCTCACGGGACAGCTTGAACACTGAAGCTTTCTTT. Amino acids: CASSRDSLNTEAFF.

This clone came up a few times. V usage is TRBV5-4 and J usage is TRBJ2-3; possible D gene TRBD2, 5 bases. The CDR3 covers 15 residues. V lost 4 bases and J lost 4, with 16 bases in between. Germline values: CDR1 SGHNT, CDR2 YYREEE (reference sequence). CDR3 nucleotide sequence: TGTGCCAGCAGCAAGGACTTAGTAGGCTCAGATACGCAGTATTTT. Its translation: CASSKDLVGSDTQYF.

This clone was recorded once. The CDR3 loop is CASRPRGGSGELFF. Here the CDR3 DNA reads TGTGCCAGCAGACCGCGAGGGGGTTCCGGGGAGCTGTTTTTT. The chain recombines TRBV6-4 with TRBJ2-2, with TRBD1 as a possible D gene (6 bases). CDR3 length: 14 residues. Germline CDR1 MRHNA, CDR2 SNTAGT. V lost 6 bases to trimming and J lost 6 bases, with 14 bases between them.

The chain links TRBV28 to TRBJ1-6, with D possibly being TRBD1 (6 bases). This CDR3 comprises 12 residues. The ends were cut back, 5 bases at V and 12 bases at J, with 11 bases in the middle. The germline CDR1 and CDR2 sequences are MDHEN and SYDVKM. Here the CDR3 DNA reads TGTGCCAGCAGTATACAGGGATTACCCCTCCACTTT. Protein sequence: CASSIQGLPLHF.

The chain employs TRBV5-5 and TRBJ2-7, with a possible D match to TRBD2 (6 bases). The CDR3 consists of 13 residues. Trimming pared 3 bases from V and 3 bases from J, leaving 10 bases between. CDR1 and CDR2 from the germline V gene are SGHKS and YYEKEE (reference sequence). CDR3 in DNA: TGTGCCAGCAGCTCGGAGGGTGGCTACGAGCAGTACTTC. Amino acid sequence: CASSSEGGYEQYF.

V gene TRBV27 combines with J gene TRBJ2-5; 8 bases are shared with TRBD2. Germline V gives CDR1 MNHEY, CDR2 SMNVEV (reference sequence). The length of the CDR3 is 13 residues. V lost 3 bases to trimming and J lost 5 bases; unmatched junction nucleotides: 2. This chain's CDR3 is CASSFPGGETQYF. The CDR3 nucleotides are TGTGCCAGCAGTTTTCCGGGAGGGGAGACCCAGTACTTC.

As to this clone: A read error may account for a junction end that differs from germline. The chain has TRBV12-3 or TRBV12-4 and TRBJ1-2; 10 bases are shared with TRBD1. The CDR3 spans 12 residues. CDR3 DNA: TGTGCCAGCAGTCCAACCGGGACAGGGGACAACTTC. This codes for CASSPTGTGDNF.